This TCR beta chain was retrieved from a study of blood T cell repertoires in COVID-19. The overall study: The United States, Italy and Spain provided the acute and convalescent COVID-19 samples.

Assay used: immunoSEQ multiplex PCR; TCRdb lists only in-frame clones, some missing. The repertoire holds about 150,000 clones, 80% to 85% seen once, with about a tenth in the top ten. Germline assignment: CDR1 MNHEY and CDR2 SVGEGT. The CDR3 runs to 13 residues. V lost 5 bases and J 4 bases, leaving 11 bases between the germline ends. The rearrangement uses TRBV6-2 or TRBV6-3 and TRBJ2-5, with D perhaps matching TRBD1 (6 bases). Material for sequencing was peripheral blood. This TCR was sampled from a man between 70 and 80 years old with active or convalescent COVID-19. The CDR3 DNA sequence: TGTGCCAGCAGTCTTATCAGGGGAGAGACCCAGTACTTC. Protein product: CASSLIRGETQYF.